This is a list of T cell receptor beta chains from one sample in a study of T-cell reconstitution after alpha-beta-depleted transplantation in children. TCRdb independently ran MiXCR on the PCR reads; one entry per CDR3 protein. The repertoire consists of about half a million distinct CDR3 sequences, with approximately 12% occurring once and the leading ten covering over 5.5%. Material: PBMCs from the stem cell graft donor, obtained from the stem cell graft. These receptor sequences come from a human donor who donated a stem cell graft to a child with combined immunodeficiency. The CDR3 runs from the conserved cysteine through the conserved F or W. D genes are given only for firm matches. Size tells how often a clone was seen (once, few, many) or the class of an expanded clone, and some rows leave it out.

size: .
D: TRBD2
J: TRBJ2-7
V: TRBV12-3/TRBV12-4
CDR3: CASPPRGVSYEQYF
DNA: TGTGCCAGCCCACCCCGGGGGGTCTCCTACGAGCAGTACTTC

size: many
D: .
J: TRBJ2-2
V: TRBV29-1
CDR3: CSVGLPNTGELFF
DNA: TGCAGCGTTGGTCTACCGAACACCGGGGAGCTGTTTTTT

size: .
D: TRBD1
J: TRBJ1-1
V: TRBV12-3/TRBV12-4
CDR3: CASRPTDRGVNTEAFF
DNA: TGTGCCAGCAGGCCAACCGACAGGGGGGTGAACACTGAAGCTTTCTTT

size: few
D: .
J: TRBJ2-5
V: TRBV12-3/TRBV12-4
CDR3: CASSLPGGRETQYF
DNA: TGTGCCAGCAGTTTACCCGGGGGGCGAGAGACCCAGTACTTC

size: .
D: TRBD1
J: TRBJ2-1
V: TRBV7-2
CDR3: CASSFSGTGTYNEQFF
DNA: TGTGCCAGCAGCTTCTCCGGGACAGGAACCTACAATGAGCAGTTCTTC

size: .
D: TRBD2
J: TRBJ2-1
V: TRBV12-3/TRBV12-4
CDR3: CASSLASRGGRNEQFF
DNA: TGTGCCAGCAGTTTAGCGTCACGGGGGGGACGGAATGAGCAGTTCTTC

size: .
D: .
J: TRBJ1-2
V: TRBV4-1
CDR3: CASRDARTSNYGYTF
DNA: TGCGCCAGCAGAGACGCCAGGACATCTAACTATGGCTACACCTTC

size: .
D: .
J: TRBJ1-1
V: TRBV12-3/TRBV12-4
CDR3: CASSESRGRTEAFF
DNA: TGTGCCAGCAGTGAGTCCAGGGGAAGGACTGAAGCTTTCTTT

size: .
D: .
J: TRBJ2-1
V: TRBV7-9
CDR3: CASSLPTGVFDNEQFF
DNA: TGTGCCAGCAGCTTACCCACAGGTGTCTTTGACAATGAGCAGTTCTTC

size: .
D: .
J: TRBJ2-1
V: TRBV7-9
CDR3: CASSFGQANEQFF
DNA: TGTGCCAGCAGCTTCGGGCAGGCCAATGAGCAGTTCTTC

size: many
D: .
J: TRBJ1-1
V: TRBV5-1
CDR3: CASSPDPLGDTEAFF
DNA: TGCGCCAGCAGCCCCGACCCCCTGGGGGACACTGAAGCTTTCTTT

size: few
D: TRBD1
J: TRBJ2-5
V: TRBV5-1
CDR3: CASSLDPGTGGETQYF
DNA: TGCGCCAGCAGCTTGGATCCCGGGACAGGGGGAGAGACCCAGTACTTC

size: many
D: .
J: TRBJ2-4
V: TRBV28
CDR3: CASRKGIAKNIQYF
DNA: TGTGCCAGCCGGAAGGGGATAGCCAAAAACATTCAGTACTTC

size: few
D: TRBD2
J: TRBJ2-7
V: TRBV5-1
CDR3: CASSFTSGRAKTNEQYF
DNA: TGCGCCAGCAGCTTTACTAGCGGGAGGGCCAAGACGAACGAGCAGTACTTC

size: .
D: .
J: TRBJ1-5
V: TRBV7-2
CDR3: CASSVTIKTGYGQPQHF
DNA: TGTGCCAGCAGCGTTACCATCAAAACAGGGTATGGTCAGCCCCAGCATTTT

size: few
D: TRBD1
J: TRBJ2-5
V: TRBV12-3/TRBV12-4
CDR3: CASSLKTGTGGGETQYF
DNA: TGTGCCAGCAGTCTCAAAACCGGGACAGGGGGCGGTGAGACCCAGTACTTC

size: .
D: .
J: TRBJ2-2
V: TRBV5-1
CDR3: CASSLVGDDTGELFF
DNA: TGCGCCAGCAGCTTGGTAGGGGACGACACCGGGGAGCTGTTTTTT

size: .
D: .
J: TRBJ1-3
V: TRBV7-9
CDR3: CASSAELRDTIYF
DNA: TGTGCCAGCAGCGCCGAATTACGGGACACCATATATTTT

size: .
D: .
J: TRBJ2-5
V: TRBV24-1
CDR3: CATSDRARSGADQETQYF
DNA: TGTGCCACCAGTGATCGGGCGCGGAGCGGAGCCGACCAAGAGACCCAGTACTTC

size: .
D: .
J: TRBJ1-6
V: TRBV20-1
CDR3: CSASMGLGNSPLHF
DNA: TGCAGTGCTAGTATGGGGTTGGGCAATTCACCCCTCCACTTT

size: .
D: .
J: TRBJ2-1
V: TRBV12-3/TRBV12-4
CDR3: CASRLHEGDNEQFF
DNA: TGTGCCAGCAGACTCCACGAGGGGGACAATGAGCAGTTCTTC

size: .
D: TRBD2
J: TRBJ2-1
V: TRBV3-1
CDR3: CASSQGLAGRNEQFF
DNA: TGTGCCAGCAGCCAAGGACTAGCGGGAAGGAATGAGCAGTTCTTC

size: few
D: .
J: TRBJ1-5
V: TRBV12-3/TRBV12-4
CDR3: CASSFWGRQPQHF
DNA: TGTGCCAGCTCGTTTTGGGGGCGCCAGCCCCAGCATTTT

size: .
D: TRBD1
J: TRBJ2-7
V: TRBV27
CDR3: CASSITGGLYYEQYF
DNA: TGTGCCAGCAGTATTACAGGGGGCCTATACTACGAGCAGTACTTC

size: few
D: TRBD2
J: TRBJ2-5
V: TRBV28
CDR3: CASSLLLAGGRETQYF
DNA: TGTGCCAGCAGTTTACTCCTAGCGGGGGGGCGTGAGACCCAGTACTTC

size: few
D: .
J: TRBJ2-3
V: TRBV27
CDR3: CASSFRTTWDTQYF
DNA: TGTGCCAGCAGTTTTAGGACTACGTGGGATACGCAGTATTTT

size: .
D: .
J: TRBJ2-1
V: TRBV9
CDR3: CASSVYLRDEQFF
DNA: TGTGCCAGCAGCGTATACCTGCGGGATGAGCAGTTCTTC

size: many
D: .
J: TRBJ2-7
V: TRBV15
CDR3: CATSRDPAYEQYF
DNA: TGTGCCACCAGCAGAGATCCAGCCTACGAGCAGTACTTC

size: many
D: .
J: TRBJ1-1
V: TRBV7-3
CDR3: CASSYQGGTEAFF
DNA: TGTGCCAGCAGCTATCAGGGAGGTACTGAAGCTTTCTTT

size: many
D: .
J: TRBJ2-7
V: TRBV12-3/TRBV12-4
CDR3: CASSLAQSSYEQYF
DNA: TGTGCCAGCAGTTTAGCACAGAGCTCCTACGAGCAGTACTTC

size: few
D: TRBD2
J: TRBJ2-3
V: TRBV30
CDR3: CAWSSGTSHSTDTQYF
DNA: TGTGCCTGGAGTAGCGGGACCTCCCATTCCACAGATACGCAGTATTTT

size: few
D: .
J: TRBJ1-2
V: TRBV11-2
CDR3: CASSSLRVGQSDYGYTF
DNA: TGTGCCAGCAGCTCCCTAAGGGTGGGGCAGTCGGACTATGGCTACACCTTC

size: .
D: TRBD1
J: TRBJ2-3
V: TRBV29-1
CDR3: CSVVGQGSTDTQYF
DNA: TGCAGCGTTGTGGGACAGGGAAGCACAGATACGCAGTATTTT

size: .
D: TRBD2
J: TRBJ2-5
V: TRBV6-1
CDR3: CASSAGLAGGPQTQYF
DNA: TGTGCCAGCAGTGCGGGACTAGCGGGGGGGCCCCAGACCCAGTACTTC

size: .
D: .
J: TRBJ2-1
V: TRBV24-1
CDR3: CATSDASFYEQFF
DNA: TGTGCCACCAGTGATGCTAGCTTCTATGAGCAGTTCTTC

size: .
D: TRBD1
J: TRBJ1-4
V: TRBV7-8
CDR3: CASSLWGTGLGGDEKLFF
DNA: TGTGCCAGCAGCTTATGGGGGACAGGCCTTGGAGGGGATGAAAAACTGTTTTTT

size: .
D: .
J: TRBJ2-3
V: TRBV9
CDR3: CASSVATWGDTQYF
DNA: TGTGCCAGCAGCGTAGCTACGTGGGGAGATACGCAGTATTTT

size: .
D: .
J: TRBJ2-2
V: TRBV27
CDR3: CASSSGFPGELFF
DNA: TGTGCCAGCAGCTCAGGGTTTCCCGGGGAGCTGTTTTTT

size: few
D: TRBD1
J: TRBJ1-5
V: TRBV20-1
CDR3: CSALAGQESNQPQHF
DNA: TGCAGTGCTCTCGCGGGACAGGAGAGCAATCAGCCCCAGCATTTT

size: .
D: .
J: TRBJ1-2
V: TRBV5-5
CDR3: CASSLEQGGYGYTF
DNA: TGTGCCAGCAGCCTAGAACAGGGCGGCTATGGCTACACCTTC